Here is one T cell receptor beta chain with its context. Its recognized antigen is unknown. Qualities for individual bases were not recorded, and no much larger clone is one base off. The data derive from a study of glioma-infiltrating T cells after dendritic cell vaccination (TCRdb year 2016). As for the study more broadly: A cohort of 15 or so glioblastoma patients from Phase I and II dendritic cell vaccination trials was included, of whom 9 were newly diagnosed and 6 had recurrent disease. Between about 2003 and 2012, patients were given autologous tumor lysate-pulsed dendritic cell vaccination. To make the vaccine, monocyte-derived dendritic cells were cultured for 7 to 8 days with IL-4 and GM-CSF and then pulsed overnight with autologous tumor lysate. Deep sequencing of TCR beta CDR3 regions was used to quantify tumor-infiltrating lymphocyte content and compare tumor and blood repertoires in dendritic cell-vaccinated glioblastoma patients. TCR sequencing metrics, including TIL content and tumor-blood repertoire overlap, were correlated with survival after dendritic cell vaccination. Three intradermal dendritic cell vaccine injections were administered to patients at biweekly intervals in the arm below the axilla. General findings and caveats noted by the study authors: The cohort was small and heterogeneous, with few patients having full blood and tumor sets and even fewer initial-recurrent tumor pairs. After dendritic cell vaccination, a higher estimated pretreatment TIL content predicted longer time to progression and longer overall survival. No direct relationship between TCR clonality and survival was found, suggesting a diverse polyclonal response may matter. The TCR overlap response model with three groups was called speculative and said to need prospective validation.

The immunoSEQ assay amplified TCRB CDR3 regions from approximately 2 micrograms of genomic DNA, or from all available DNA when less than that amount was available. The multiplex PCR employed 60 forward primers targeting TCR V beta segments and 13 reverse primers targeting J beta segments. To estimate the number of reads per starting template, synthetic control templates were added to each sample at limiting dilution. Sequencing produced 87 bp reads on the Illumina HiSeq System. The paper's processing steps were these. PCR and sequencing errors were removed by a nearest neighbor algorithm that merged closely related sequences. TCR overlap was defined as the percentage of unique tumor TCR beta sequences that were also found in the peripheral blood of the same patient. In TCRdb, the immuneACCESS table is reduced to in-frame sequences with V and J assigned. These tables do not hold every clone; where another copy was compared, an unresolved V gene accounts for under half, and the others remain unexplained. V, J and clone size are those of that table, while D and trimming were read from the DNA. The sample profile shows over 65,000 clones; 85% of them were found once. In total, the top ten clones hold under 8.5% of the sample.

V and J lose 2 bases and 3 bases, and a span of 14 bases separates them. The CDR3 starts with the cysteine, ends with the phenylalanine, and has 15 residues. Kept here is only the CDR3 DNA, which spans 45 bases and is read in frame from base 1. CDR1 SEHNR and CDR2 FQNEAQ were looked up in the germline V gene (reference sequence). The time point label for this specimen denotes: after dendritic cell vaccination, including at tumor progression/relapse. Selection of patients required sufficient residual fresh-frozen tumor tissue and over two years of available survival data. Molecular status otherwise varied across the glioblastoma patients, but none of them carried an isocitrate dehydrogenase mutation. PBMC were collected before vaccination, two weeks after the third vaccination, and at tumor progression if tumor progression occurred. Genomic DNA was extracted with the Qiagen DNeasy Blood extraction Kit.

This sequence originates from a human donor with glioblastoma. This material consisted of blood, taken after dendritic cell vaccination. The chain was built from TRBV7-9 and TRBJ2-7; too little of a D gene remains to name it. The nucleotides read TGTGCCAGCAGCTTAAATTTGGGCAGAAGCTACGAGCAGTACTTC. This yields the protein CASSLNLGRSYEQYF.